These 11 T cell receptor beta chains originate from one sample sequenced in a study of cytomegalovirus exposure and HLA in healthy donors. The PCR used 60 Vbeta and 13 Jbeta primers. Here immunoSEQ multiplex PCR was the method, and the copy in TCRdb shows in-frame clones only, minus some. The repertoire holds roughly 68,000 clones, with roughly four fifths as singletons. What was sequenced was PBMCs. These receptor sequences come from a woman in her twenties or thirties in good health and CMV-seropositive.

This CDR3 reads CASSSPRSPNEQFF. The CDR3 nucleotides are TGTGCCAGCAGCTCACCCCGGTCCCCCAATGAGCAGTTCTTC. The chain couples TRBV5-4 to TRBJ2-1; no firm D call. Trimming pared 3 bases from V and 6 bases from J, leaving 13 bases between. Germline values: CDR1 SGHNT, CDR2 YYREEE (reference sequence). The CDR3 runs to 14 residues.

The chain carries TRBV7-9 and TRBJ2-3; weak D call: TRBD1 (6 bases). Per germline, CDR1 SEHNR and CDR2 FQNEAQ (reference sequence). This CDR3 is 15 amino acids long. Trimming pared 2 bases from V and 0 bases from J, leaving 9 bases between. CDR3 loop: CASSLTRGSTDTQYF. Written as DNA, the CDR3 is TGTGCCAGCAGCTTAACAAGGGGGAGCACAGATACGCAGTATTTT.

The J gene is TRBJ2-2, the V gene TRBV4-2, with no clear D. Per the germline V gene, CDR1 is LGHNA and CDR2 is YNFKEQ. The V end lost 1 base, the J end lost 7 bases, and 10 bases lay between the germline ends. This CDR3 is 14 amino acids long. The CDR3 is CASSQVSENGELFF. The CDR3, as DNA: TGTGCCAGCAGCCAAGTGTCAGAAAACGGGGAGCTGTTTTTT.

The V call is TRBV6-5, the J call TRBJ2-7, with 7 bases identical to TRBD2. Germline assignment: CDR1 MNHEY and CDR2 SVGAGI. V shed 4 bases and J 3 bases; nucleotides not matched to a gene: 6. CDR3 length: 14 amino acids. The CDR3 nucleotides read TGTGCCAGCAGTTGGGAGGGAGGACACTACGAGCAGTACTTC. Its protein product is CASSWEGGHYEQYF.

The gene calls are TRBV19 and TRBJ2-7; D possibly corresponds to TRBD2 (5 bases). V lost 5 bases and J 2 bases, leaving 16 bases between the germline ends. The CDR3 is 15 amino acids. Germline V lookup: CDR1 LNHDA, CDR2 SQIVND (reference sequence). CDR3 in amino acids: CASSPQMRETYEQYF. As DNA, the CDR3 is TGTGCCAGTAGTCCTCAAATGAGGGAAACCTACGAGCAGTACTTC.

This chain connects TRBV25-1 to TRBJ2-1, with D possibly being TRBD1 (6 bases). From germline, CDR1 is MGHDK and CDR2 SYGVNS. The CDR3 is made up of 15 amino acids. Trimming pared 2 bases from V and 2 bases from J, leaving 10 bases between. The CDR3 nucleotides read TGTGCCAGCAGTGAAGGGGGCGGTACCTACAATGAGCAGTTCTTC. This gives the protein CASSEGGGTYNEQFF.

The CDR3 region has the DNA TGCAGCGTTGACCCTAGCGGGATGAACACCGGGGAGCTGTTTTTT. This gives the protein CSVDPSGMNTGELFF. The chain joins TRBV29-1 to TRBJ2-2; 9 nucleotides agree with TRBD2. J was trimmed by 1 base and V by 3 bases; bases with no gene match: 3. Germline V gene sequence: CDR1 SQVTM, CDR2 ANQGSEA. CDR3 length: 15 amino acids.

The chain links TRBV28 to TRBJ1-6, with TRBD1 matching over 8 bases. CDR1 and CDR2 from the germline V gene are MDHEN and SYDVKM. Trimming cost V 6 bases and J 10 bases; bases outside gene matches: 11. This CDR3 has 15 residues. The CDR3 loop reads CASRYKDRASSPLHF. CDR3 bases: TGTGCCAGCAGATACAAGGACAGGGCGTCCTCACCCCTCCACTTT.

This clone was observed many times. CDR3 nucleotides: TGTGCCAGCAGCCCTCAGCGGGCGGAGACCCAGTACTTC. It translates to CASSPQRAETQYF. V usage is TRBV5-6 and J usage is TRBJ2-5; possibly TRBD2 for D (6 bases). There are 13 residues in the CDR3. V lost 4 bases and J 5 bases, leaving 12 bases between the germline ends. Germline assignment: CDR1 SGHDT and CDR2 YYEEEE.

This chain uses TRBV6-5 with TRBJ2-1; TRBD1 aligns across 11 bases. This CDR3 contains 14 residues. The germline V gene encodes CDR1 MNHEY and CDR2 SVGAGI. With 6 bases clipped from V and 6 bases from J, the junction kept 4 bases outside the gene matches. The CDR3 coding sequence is TGTGCCAGCAGCCGGACAGGGGGCCGCAATGAGCAGTTCTTC. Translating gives CASSRTGGRNEQFF.

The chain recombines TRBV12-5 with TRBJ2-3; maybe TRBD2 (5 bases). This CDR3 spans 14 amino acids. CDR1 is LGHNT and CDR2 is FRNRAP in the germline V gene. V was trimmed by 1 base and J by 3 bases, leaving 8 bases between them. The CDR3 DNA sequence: TGTGCTAGTGGTTTGGATACTAGAACAGATACGCAGTATTTT. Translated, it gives CASGLDTRTDTQYF.